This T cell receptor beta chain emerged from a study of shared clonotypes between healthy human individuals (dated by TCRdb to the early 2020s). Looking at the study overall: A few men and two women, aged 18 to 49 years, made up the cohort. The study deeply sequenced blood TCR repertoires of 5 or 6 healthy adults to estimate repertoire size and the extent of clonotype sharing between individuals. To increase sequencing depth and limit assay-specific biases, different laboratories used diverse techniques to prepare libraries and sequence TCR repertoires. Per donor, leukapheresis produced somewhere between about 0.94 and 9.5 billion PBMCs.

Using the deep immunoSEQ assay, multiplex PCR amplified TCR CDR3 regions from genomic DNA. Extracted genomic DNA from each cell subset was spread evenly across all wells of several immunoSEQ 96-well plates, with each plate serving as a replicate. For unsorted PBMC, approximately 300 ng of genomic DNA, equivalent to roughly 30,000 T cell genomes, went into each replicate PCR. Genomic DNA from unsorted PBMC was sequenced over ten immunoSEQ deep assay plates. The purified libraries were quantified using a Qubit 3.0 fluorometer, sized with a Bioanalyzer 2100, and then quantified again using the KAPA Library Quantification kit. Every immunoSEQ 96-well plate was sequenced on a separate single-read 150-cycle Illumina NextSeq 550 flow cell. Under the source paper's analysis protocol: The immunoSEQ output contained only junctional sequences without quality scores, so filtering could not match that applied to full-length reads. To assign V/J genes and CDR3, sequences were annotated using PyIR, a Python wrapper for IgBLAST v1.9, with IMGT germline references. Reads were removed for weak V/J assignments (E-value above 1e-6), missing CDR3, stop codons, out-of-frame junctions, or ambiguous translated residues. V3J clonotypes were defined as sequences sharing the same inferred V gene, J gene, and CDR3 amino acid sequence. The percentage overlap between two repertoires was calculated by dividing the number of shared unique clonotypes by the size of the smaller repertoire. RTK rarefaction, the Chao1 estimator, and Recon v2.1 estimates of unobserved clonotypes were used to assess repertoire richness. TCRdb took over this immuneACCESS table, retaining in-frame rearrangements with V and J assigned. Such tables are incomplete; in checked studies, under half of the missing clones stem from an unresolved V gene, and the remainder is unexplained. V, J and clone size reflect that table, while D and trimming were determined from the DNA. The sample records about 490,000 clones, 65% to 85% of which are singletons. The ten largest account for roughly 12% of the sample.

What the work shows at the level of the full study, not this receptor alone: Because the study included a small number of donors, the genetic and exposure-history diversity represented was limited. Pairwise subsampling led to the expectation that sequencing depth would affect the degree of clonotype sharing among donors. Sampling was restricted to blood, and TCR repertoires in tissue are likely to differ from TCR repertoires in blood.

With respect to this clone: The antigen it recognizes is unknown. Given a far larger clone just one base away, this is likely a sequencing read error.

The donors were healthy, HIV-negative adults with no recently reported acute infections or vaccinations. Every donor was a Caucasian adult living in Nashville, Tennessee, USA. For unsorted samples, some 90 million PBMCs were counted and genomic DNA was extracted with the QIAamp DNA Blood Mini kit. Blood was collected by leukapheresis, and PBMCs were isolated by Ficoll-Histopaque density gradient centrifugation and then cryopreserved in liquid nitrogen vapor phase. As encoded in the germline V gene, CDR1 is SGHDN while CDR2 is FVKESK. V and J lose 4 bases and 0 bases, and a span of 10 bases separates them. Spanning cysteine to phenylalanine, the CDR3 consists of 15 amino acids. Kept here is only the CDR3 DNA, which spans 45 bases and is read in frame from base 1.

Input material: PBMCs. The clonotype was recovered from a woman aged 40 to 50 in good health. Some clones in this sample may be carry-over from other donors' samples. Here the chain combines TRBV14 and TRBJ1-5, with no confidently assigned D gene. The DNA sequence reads TGTGCCAGCAGCCTTGACGTGGATAGCAATCAGCCCCAGCATTTT. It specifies CASSLDVDSNQPQHF.